Here is one TCR beta chain with its context. The antigen it binds to is not known. Base qualities are not recorded, but no much larger clone differs from it by a single base. For TCR Vbeta sequencing, memory CD4+ T cells were sorted ex vivo from the peripheral blood of both healthy controls and narcolepsy patients. The germline V gene (reference sequence) gives CDR1 as SGHNT and CDR2 as YYREEE. The CDR3 starts with the cysteine, ends with the phenylalanine, and has 15 residues. Only the CDR3 DNA is retained, 45 bases long and in frame from the first base. Germline trimming: 2 bases from V, 6 bases from J; junction bases outside gene matches: 4. This entry belongs to a study of T cells in narcolepsy listed by TCRdb under 2018. With respect to the entire study: The study enrolled patients with narcolepsy type 1 or type 2 (NT1, NT2) together with healthy control donors. To look for autoreactive T cells in narcolepsy patients that target self-antigens of hypocretin neurons (hypocretin, TRIB2), the study used TCR Vbeta sequencing to follow clonotypes in blood and CSF. The research as a whole found: Patients and controls had similar numbers of sequenced blood memory CD4+ clonotypes, with averages of around 40,000 in patients and over 30,000 in controls. Autoreactive clonotypes were reported to be detected serially in the blood of the same patients and of different patients, but not in the blood of healthy controls. Certain blood memory CD4+ repertoires from patients and controls had no sequences that matched autoreactive T cell clones. Plots that compared CSF and blood CD4+ T cell clonotypes from the same patient highlighted HCRT-specific and TRIB2-specific autoreactive clonotypes.

Receptors were amplified or captured by the immunoSEQ multiplex PCR assay. Held by TCRdb, this immuneACCESS table contains in-frame sequences only and omits some clones. Under half of the omission traces to an unresolved V gene where checked; the cause of the rest is unknown. A total of over 30,000 clones appear in this sample, around 87% of them only once. Roughly 0.8% of the sample comes from the top ten. The sequence is built from TRBV5-4 and TRBJ2-1; TRBD2 matches 11 bases in the middle. Sample: CD45RA- memory CD4+ T cells from PBMCs. The cell subset or site label here, explained by the study, means: memory T cells sorted ex vivo from peripheral blood. The sequence was obtained from a human donor with narcolepsy. Here is the DNA: TGTGCCAGCAGCTTACCCCTAGCGGGGGGCAATGAGCAGTTCTTC. Its protein product is CASSLPLAGGNEQFF. Where the CDR3 stops, the reference TRBV5-4 and TRBJ2-1 genes take over; the full variable domain is ETGVTQSPTHLIKTRGQQVTLRCSSQSGHNTVSWYQQALGQGPQFIFQYYREEENGRGNFPPRFSGLQFPNYSSELNVNALELDDSALYLCASSLPLAGGNEQFFGPGTRLTVL.